The rows below give T cell receptor beta chains drawn from one sample of a study of blood T cell repertoires in COVID-19. Only in-frame clones appear in the TCRdb table, and some are missing; sequencing was by immunoSEQ multiplex PCR. The table lists tens of thousands of clones, 87% of them singletons. Sequencing was done on a sample of peripheral blood. The receptor source for this set is a human donor with acute or convalescent COVID-19. The donor label of this sample is uncertain. The CDR3 runs from the conserved cysteine through the conserved F or W. Fields, in order: clone size, CDR3 length, J gene, V gene, D gene, CDR3 protein, CDR3 DNA. D genes are given only for firm matches. Only part of the rows carry a size: once, few, many, or a class if the clone is expanded.

clone size: NA
CDR3 length: 17
J gene: TRBJ2-1
V gene: TRBV19
D gene: NA
CDR3 protein: CASSTLLQLSSYNEQFF
CDR3 DNA: TGTGCCAGTAGTACCCTTTTGCAACTGAGCTCCTACAATGAGCAGTTCTTC

clone size: NA
CDR3 length: 14
J gene: TRBJ2-1
V gene: TRBV10-1
D gene: NA
CDR3 protein: CASSEPAAYNEQFF
CDR3 DNA: TGCGCCAGCAGTGAGCCCGCAGCCTACAATGAGCAGTTCTTC

clone size: NA
CDR3 length: 16
J gene: TRBJ2-7
V gene: TRBV19
D gene: TRBD1
CDR3 protein: CASSKRPGQGAHEQYF
CDR3 DNA: TGTGCCAGTAGTAAAAGGCCGGGACAGGGGGCCCACGAGCAGTACTTC

clone size: NA
CDR3 length: 16
J gene: TRBJ1-1
V gene: TRBV9
D gene: TRBD1
CDR3 protein: CASSVVTGVENTEAFF
CDR3 DNA: TGTGCCAGCAGCGTAGTTACAGGGGTAGAGAACACTGAAGCTTTCTTT

clone size: NA
CDR3 length: 15
J gene: TRBJ2-3
V gene: TRBV12-5
D gene: TRBD1
CDR3 protein: CASGPGQGLTDTQYF
CDR3 DNA: TGTGCTAGTGGCCCGGGACAGGGACTCACAGATACGCAGTATTTT

clone size: NA
CDR3 length: 16
J gene: TRBJ2-2
V gene: TRBV28
D gene: TRBD2
CDR3 protein: CAGAGTSGLKTGELFF
CDR3 DNA: TGTGCCGGAGCCGGGACTAGCGGTTTAAAAACCGGGGAGCTGTTTTTT

clone size: NA
CDR3 length: 16
J gene: TRBJ2-1
V gene: TRBV5-4
D gene: TRBD2
CDR3 protein: CASSLRSGSSYNEQFF
CDR3 DNA: TGTGCCAGCAGCTTGCGTAGCGGGAGCTCCTACAATGAGCAGTTCTTC

clone size: NA
CDR3 length: 13
J gene: TRBJ1-5
V gene: TRBV28
D gene: NA
CDR3 protein: CASSLRGEQPQHF
CDR3 DNA: TGTGCCAGCAGTCTCAGGGGAGAGCAGCCCCAGCATTTT

clone size: NA
CDR3 length: 17
J gene: TRBJ2-5
V gene: TRBV5-6
D gene: NA
CDR3 protein: CASRGLGRALYQETQYF
CDR3 DNA: TGTGCCAGCAGGGGACTTGGCAGGGCCTTGTACCAAGAGACCCAGTACTTC

clone size: once
CDR3 length: 15
J gene: TRBJ2-5
V gene: TRBV15
D gene: NA
CDR3 protein: CATSRGDGRKETQYF
CDR3 DNA: TGTGCCACCAGCAGAGGGGACGGGAGAAAAGAGACCCAGTACTTC

clone size: NA
CDR3 length: 19
J gene: TRBJ2-6
V gene: TRBV28
D gene: NA
CDR3 protein: CASSSRTVGGDSGANVLTF
CDR3 DNA: TGTGCCAGCAGTTCCCGGACAGTTGGGGGGGACTCTGGGGCCAACGTCCTGACTTTC

clone size: NA
CDR3 length: 13
J gene: TRBJ2-7
V gene: TRBV3-1/TRBV3-2
D gene: NA
CDR3 protein: CASSQFRGYEQYF
CDR3 DNA: TGTGCCAGCAGCCAATTCAGGGGCTACGAGCAGTACTTC

clone size: NA
CDR3 length: 14
J gene: TRBJ2-2
V gene: TRBV5-1
D gene: TRBD2
CDR3 protein: CASASGDVGGELFF
CDR3 DNA: TGCGCCAGTGCTAGCGGCGACGTGGGCGGGGAGCTGTTTTTT

clone size: NA
CDR3 length: 15
J gene: TRBJ1-4
V gene: TRBV28
D gene: TRBD1
CDR3 protein: CASSFRGQFNEKLFF
CDR3 DNA: TGTGCCAGCAGTTTTAGGGGACAGTTTAATGAAAAACTGTTTTTT

clone size: NA
CDR3 length: 16
J gene: TRBJ2-3
V gene: TRBV7-3
D gene: TRBD2
CDR3 protein: CASRDGTSPSTDTQYF
CDR3 DNA: TGTGCCAGCAGGGACGGGACTAGCCCAAGCACAGATACGCAGTATTTT

clone size: once
CDR3 length: 13
J gene: TRBJ2-2
V gene: TRBV10-3
D gene: TRBD1
CDR3 protein: CATVDRGTGELFF
CDR3 DNA: TGTGCCACAGTCGACAGGGGCACCGGGGAGCTGTTTTTT

clone size: once
CDR3 length: 18
J gene: TRBJ1-6
V gene: TRBV5-1
D gene: TRBD1
CDR3 protein: CASSLATASTGGGSPLHF
CDR3 DNA: TGCGCCAGCAGCTTGGCCACTGCTTCGACAGGGGGCGGTTCACCCCTCCACTTT

clone size: NA
CDR3 length: 15
J gene: TRBJ2-5
V gene: TRBV7-2
D gene: TRBD2
CDR3 protein: CASSLSLSGDKTQYF
CDR3 DNA: TGTGCCAGCAGCCTCAGCTTAAGCGGGGATAAGACCCAGTACTTC

clone size: NA
CDR3 length: 15
J gene: TRBJ2-2
V gene: TRBV2
D gene: TRBD2
CDR3 protein: CASTVAGGYTGELFF
CDR3 DNA: TGTGCCAGCACCGTAGCGGGGGGGTACACCGGGGAGCTGTTTTTT

clone size: NA
CDR3 length: 17
J gene: TRBJ2-2
V gene: TRBV18
D gene: TRBD2
CDR3 protein: CASSGSGLAGVGGELFF
CDR3 DNA: TGTGCCAGCTCGGGGTCCGGACTAGCGGGAGTCGGCGGGGAGCTGTTTTTT

clone size: NA
CDR3 length: 15
J gene: TRBJ2-7
V gene: TRBV5-1
D gene: TRBD2
CDR3 protein: CASSRTVIAGDEQYF
CDR3 DNA: TGCGCCAGCAGCAGGACAGTAATAGCGGGGGACGAGCAGTACTTC

clone size: NA
CDR3 length: 15
J gene: TRBJ2-3
V gene: TRBV30
D gene: TRBD2
CDR3 protein: CAWSVGGLGTDTQYF
CDR3 DNA: TGTGCCTGGAGTGTAGGGGGACTAGGAACAGATACGCAGTATTTT

clone size: NA
CDR3 length: 16
J gene: TRBJ2-3
V gene: TRBV19
D gene: TRBD2
CDR3 protein: CASSIWLAGGPDTQYF
CDR3 DNA: TGTGCCAGTAGTATTTGGCTAGCGGGGGGGCCAGATACGCAGTATTTT

clone size: NA
CDR3 length: 19
J gene: TRBJ1-3
V gene: TRBV30
D gene: NA
CDR3 protein: CAWSVSRPGTGVSGNTIYF
CDR3 DNA: TGTGCCTGGAGTGTTTCTAGACCCGGAACAGGAGTCTCTGGAAACACCATATATTTT

clone size: NA
CDR3 length: 14
J gene: TRBJ2-3
V gene: TRBV2
D gene: NA
CDR3 protein: CASSETRITDTQYF
CDR3 DNA: TGTGCCAGCAGTGAAACTCGAATCACAGATACGCAGTATTTT

clone size: NA
CDR3 length: 14
J gene: TRBJ2-6
V gene: TRBV2
D gene: TRBD2
CDR3 protein: CASRNSGGIDVLTF
CDR3 DNA: TGTGCCAGCAGGAACAGCGGGGGGATCGACGTCCTGACTTTC

clone size: NA
CDR3 length: 16
J gene: TRBJ2-5
V gene: TRBV11-2
D gene: NA
CDR3 protein: CASSVFGGGAQETQYF
CDR3 DNA: TGTGCCAGCAGCGTTTTTGGGGGGGGCGCACAAGAGACCCAGTACTTC

clone size: NA
CDR3 length: 16
J gene: TRBJ2-3
V gene: TRBV18
D gene: TRBD2
CDR3 protein: CASSPRERGGPDTQYF
CDR3 DNA: TGTGCCAGCTCACCGCGGGAGCGGGGGGGCCCGGATACGCAGTATTTT

clone size: few
CDR3 length: 18
J gene: TRBJ2-1
V gene: TRBV6-4
D gene: TRBD2
CDR3 protein: CASSISGVAGVSYNEQFF
CDR3 DNA: TGTGCCAGCAGTATCTCGGGGGTAGCGGGAGTATCCTACAATGAGCAGTTCTTC

clone size: few
CDR3 length: 15
J gene: TRBJ2-1
V gene: TRBV5-8
D gene: TRBD2
CDR3 protein: CASSPGTSGIIEQFF
CDR3 DNA: TGTGCCAGCAGCCCCGGGACTAGCGGGATCATTGAGCAGTTCTTC

clone size: NA
CDR3 length: 15
J gene: TRBJ2-7
V gene: TRBV19
D gene: TRBD2
CDR3 protein: CASTTRASGTYEQYF
CDR3 DNA: TGTGCCAGTACCACCCGAGCTAGCGGGACCTACGAGCAGTACTTC

clone size: once
CDR3 length: 18
J gene: TRBJ2-1
V gene: TRBV3-1/TRBV3-2
D gene: NA
CDR3 protein: CASSQRGIAGSSYNEQFF
CDR3 DNA: TGTGCCAGCAGCCAAAGGGGCATTGCGGGGAGCTCCTACAATGAGCAGTTCTTC

clone size: once
CDR3 length: 13
J gene: TRBJ1-2
V gene: TRBV4-1
D gene: NA
CDR3 protein: CASSQDWGGGYTF
CDR3 DNA: TGCGCCAGCAGCCAAGATTGGGGCGGCGGCTACACCTTC

clone size: NA
CDR3 length: 12
J gene: TRBJ2-7
V gene: TRBV13
D gene: NA
CDR3 protein: CASSPGRTRQYF
CDR3 DNA: TGTGCCAGCAGCCCAGGTAGGACAAGGCAGTACTTC

clone size: NA
CDR3 length: 13
J gene: TRBJ2-1
V gene: TRBV28
D gene: NA
CDR3 protein: CASSLTAYNEQFF
CDR3 DNA: TGTGCCAGCAGTTTGACAGCATACAATGAGCAGTTCTTC

clone size: NA
CDR3 length: 14
J gene: TRBJ2-5
V gene: TRBV19
D gene: NA
CDR3 protein: CASMTRDTKETQYF
CDR3 DNA: TGTGCCAGTATGACCCGGGACACGAAAGAGACCCAGTACTTC

clone size: NA
CDR3 length: 15
J gene: TRBJ1-5
V gene: TRBV7-2
D gene: NA
CDR3 protein: CASSTAREGHQPQHF
CDR3 DNA: TGTGCCAGCAGTACCGCCAGGGAAGGTCATCAGCCCCAGCATTTT

clone size: NA
CDR3 length: 14
J gene: TRBJ2-7
V gene: TRBV5-4
D gene: NA
CDR3 protein: CASSLGTEVFEQYF
CDR3 DNA: TGTGCCAGCAGCTTGGGGACAGAGGTCTTCGAGCAGTACTTC

clone size: NA
CDR3 length: 12
J gene: TRBJ1-2
V gene: TRBV30
D gene: TRBD1
CDR3 protein: CAWKDRGHGYTF
CDR3 DNA: TGTGCCTGGAAGGACAGGGGCCATGGCTACACCTTC

clone size: NA
CDR3 length: 14
J gene: TRBJ2-2
V gene: TRBV2
D gene: NA
CDR3 protein: CASSLGGAPGELFF
CDR3 DNA: TGTGCCAGCAGTCTGGGCGGGGCCCCCGGGGAGCTGTTTTTT

clone size: NA
CDR3 length: 16
J gene: TRBJ2-3
V gene: TRBV11-2
D gene: TRBD2
CDR3 protein: CASSLGTSAGTDTQYF
CDR3 DNA: TGTGCCAGCAGCTTAGGGACTAGCGCCGGCACAGATACGCAGTATTTT

clone size: NA
CDR3 length: 11
J gene: TRBJ1-1
V gene: TRBV7-9
D gene: NA
CDR3 protein: CASSHEVEAFF
CDR3 DNA: TGTGCCAGCAGCCACGAGGTTGAAGCTTTCTTT

clone size: NA
CDR3 length: 14
J gene: TRBJ2-1
V gene: TRBV9
D gene: NA
CDR3 protein: CASSVGGSYNEQFF
CDR3 DNA: TGTGCCAGCAGCGTAGGCGGGTCGTACAATGAGCAGTTCTTC

clone size: NA
CDR3 length: 14
J gene: TRBJ1-6
V gene: TRBV5-1
D gene: NA
CDR3 protein: CASSFSGYGSPLHF
CDR3 DNA: TGCGCCAGCAGCTTCTCAGGGTATGGTTCACCCCTCCACTTT

clone size: NA
CDR3 length: 17
J gene: TRBJ1-1
V gene: TRBV18
D gene: TRBD1
CDR3 protein: CASSRKDRGFDGTEAFF
CDR3 DNA: TGTGCCAGCTCACGTAAGGACAGGGGCTTTGATGGCACTGAAGCTTTCTTT

clone size: NA
CDR3 length: 20
J gene: TRBJ2-3
V gene: TRBV9
D gene: TRBD2
CDR3 protein: CASSVQGSPGLAGGRDTQYF
CDR3 DNA: TGTGCCAGCAGCGTACAGGGTAGTCCCGGACTAGCGGGGGGTAGGGATACGCAGTATTTT

clone size: NA
CDR3 length: 15
J gene: TRBJ1-3
V gene: TRBV19
D gene: TRBD1
CDR3 protein: CASSKRTGYGNTIYF
CDR3 DNA: TGTGCCAGTAGTAAGCGGACAGGGTATGGAAACACCATATATTTT

clone size: NA
CDR3 length: 14
J gene: TRBJ1-2
V gene: TRBV4-2
D gene: TRBD1
CDR3 protein: CASSQETGIRGYTF
CDR3 DNA: TGTGCCAGCAGCCAAGAGACAGGGATCCGTGGCTACACCTTC

clone size: NA
CDR3 length: 17
J gene: TRBJ1-6
V gene: TRBV28
D gene: TRBD1
CDR3 protein: CASSLLGGGQGDSPLHF
CDR3 DNA: TGTGCCAGCAGTTTATTAGGCGGGGGACAGGGGGACTCACCCCTCCACTTT

clone size: NA
CDR3 length: 14
J gene: TRBJ1-6
V gene: TRBV18
D gene: TRBD1
CDR3 protein: CASSPGTGESPLHF
CDR3 DNA: TGTGCCAGCTCACCCGGGACAGGGGAATCACCCCTCCACTTT